This TCR beta chain came from a study of blood T cell repertoires in COVID-19. Assay used: immunoSEQ multiplex PCR; TCRdb lists only in-frame clones, some missing. The sample yields fewer than 400,000 clones, approximately 92% seen once. Trimming stripped 9 bases from V and 1 base from J, with 12 bases between. The CDR3 runs to 13 residues. Germline V gene sequence: CDR1 LNHDA, CDR2 SQIVND (reference sequence). The specimen was PBMCs or T cells enriched from blood (not recorded which). The chain uses TRBV19 and TRBJ1-1; no clear D gene. The clonotype originates from a woman between 25 and 40 years old who had recovered from COVID-19. Written as DNA, the CDR3 is TGTGCCAGCGCGGCGCAGAAGAACACTGAAGCTTTCTTT. This gives the protein CASAAQKNTEAFF.